The T cell receptor beta chain under discussion was sequenced for a study of T cell responses to AZD1222 COVID-19 vaccine. Study-level results: Donors in the cohort were predominantly white British and more often female, and clonal diversity was possibly underestimated. With two AZD1222 doses given, Spike-specific TCR breadth and depth both rose.

Data came from immunoSEQ multiplex PCR; TCRdb stores just in-frame clones and leaves some out. The sample shows about 120,000 clones, about 89% of them seen only once. This CDR3 has 15 residues. Comment on this clone: Its specificity is unknown.

This sequence originates from an adult in good health. This material consisted of peripheral blood, taken on day 0 of AZD1222 vaccination. The J gene is TRBJ1-2, the V gene TRBV21-1; TRBD1, as called in the table, went unchecked against the DNA. TRBV21-1 constitutes a pseudogene. CDR3 protein: CASSKVADRAWGYTF. The CDR3 coding sequence is TGTGCCAGCAGCAAAGTGGCAGACAGGGCTTGGGGCTACACCTTC.